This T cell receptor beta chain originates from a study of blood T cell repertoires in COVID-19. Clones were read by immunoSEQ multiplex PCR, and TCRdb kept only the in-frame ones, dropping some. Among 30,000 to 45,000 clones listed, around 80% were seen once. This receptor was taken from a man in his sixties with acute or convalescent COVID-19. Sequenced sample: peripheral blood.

Here the CDR3 reads CASSSLARQGKEETQYF. The CDR3 nucleotides read TGTGCCAGCAGCTCGCTCGCTAGACAGGGGAAGGAAGAGACCCAGTACTTC. The rearrangement uses TRBV5-6 and TRBJ2-5, with 8 bases aligning to TRBD1. CDR1 and CDR2 (germline): SGHDT, YYEEEE. The junction had 13 bases not matched to a gene; V was cut back by 3 bases and J by 3 bases. The CDR3 is made up of 17 amino acids.